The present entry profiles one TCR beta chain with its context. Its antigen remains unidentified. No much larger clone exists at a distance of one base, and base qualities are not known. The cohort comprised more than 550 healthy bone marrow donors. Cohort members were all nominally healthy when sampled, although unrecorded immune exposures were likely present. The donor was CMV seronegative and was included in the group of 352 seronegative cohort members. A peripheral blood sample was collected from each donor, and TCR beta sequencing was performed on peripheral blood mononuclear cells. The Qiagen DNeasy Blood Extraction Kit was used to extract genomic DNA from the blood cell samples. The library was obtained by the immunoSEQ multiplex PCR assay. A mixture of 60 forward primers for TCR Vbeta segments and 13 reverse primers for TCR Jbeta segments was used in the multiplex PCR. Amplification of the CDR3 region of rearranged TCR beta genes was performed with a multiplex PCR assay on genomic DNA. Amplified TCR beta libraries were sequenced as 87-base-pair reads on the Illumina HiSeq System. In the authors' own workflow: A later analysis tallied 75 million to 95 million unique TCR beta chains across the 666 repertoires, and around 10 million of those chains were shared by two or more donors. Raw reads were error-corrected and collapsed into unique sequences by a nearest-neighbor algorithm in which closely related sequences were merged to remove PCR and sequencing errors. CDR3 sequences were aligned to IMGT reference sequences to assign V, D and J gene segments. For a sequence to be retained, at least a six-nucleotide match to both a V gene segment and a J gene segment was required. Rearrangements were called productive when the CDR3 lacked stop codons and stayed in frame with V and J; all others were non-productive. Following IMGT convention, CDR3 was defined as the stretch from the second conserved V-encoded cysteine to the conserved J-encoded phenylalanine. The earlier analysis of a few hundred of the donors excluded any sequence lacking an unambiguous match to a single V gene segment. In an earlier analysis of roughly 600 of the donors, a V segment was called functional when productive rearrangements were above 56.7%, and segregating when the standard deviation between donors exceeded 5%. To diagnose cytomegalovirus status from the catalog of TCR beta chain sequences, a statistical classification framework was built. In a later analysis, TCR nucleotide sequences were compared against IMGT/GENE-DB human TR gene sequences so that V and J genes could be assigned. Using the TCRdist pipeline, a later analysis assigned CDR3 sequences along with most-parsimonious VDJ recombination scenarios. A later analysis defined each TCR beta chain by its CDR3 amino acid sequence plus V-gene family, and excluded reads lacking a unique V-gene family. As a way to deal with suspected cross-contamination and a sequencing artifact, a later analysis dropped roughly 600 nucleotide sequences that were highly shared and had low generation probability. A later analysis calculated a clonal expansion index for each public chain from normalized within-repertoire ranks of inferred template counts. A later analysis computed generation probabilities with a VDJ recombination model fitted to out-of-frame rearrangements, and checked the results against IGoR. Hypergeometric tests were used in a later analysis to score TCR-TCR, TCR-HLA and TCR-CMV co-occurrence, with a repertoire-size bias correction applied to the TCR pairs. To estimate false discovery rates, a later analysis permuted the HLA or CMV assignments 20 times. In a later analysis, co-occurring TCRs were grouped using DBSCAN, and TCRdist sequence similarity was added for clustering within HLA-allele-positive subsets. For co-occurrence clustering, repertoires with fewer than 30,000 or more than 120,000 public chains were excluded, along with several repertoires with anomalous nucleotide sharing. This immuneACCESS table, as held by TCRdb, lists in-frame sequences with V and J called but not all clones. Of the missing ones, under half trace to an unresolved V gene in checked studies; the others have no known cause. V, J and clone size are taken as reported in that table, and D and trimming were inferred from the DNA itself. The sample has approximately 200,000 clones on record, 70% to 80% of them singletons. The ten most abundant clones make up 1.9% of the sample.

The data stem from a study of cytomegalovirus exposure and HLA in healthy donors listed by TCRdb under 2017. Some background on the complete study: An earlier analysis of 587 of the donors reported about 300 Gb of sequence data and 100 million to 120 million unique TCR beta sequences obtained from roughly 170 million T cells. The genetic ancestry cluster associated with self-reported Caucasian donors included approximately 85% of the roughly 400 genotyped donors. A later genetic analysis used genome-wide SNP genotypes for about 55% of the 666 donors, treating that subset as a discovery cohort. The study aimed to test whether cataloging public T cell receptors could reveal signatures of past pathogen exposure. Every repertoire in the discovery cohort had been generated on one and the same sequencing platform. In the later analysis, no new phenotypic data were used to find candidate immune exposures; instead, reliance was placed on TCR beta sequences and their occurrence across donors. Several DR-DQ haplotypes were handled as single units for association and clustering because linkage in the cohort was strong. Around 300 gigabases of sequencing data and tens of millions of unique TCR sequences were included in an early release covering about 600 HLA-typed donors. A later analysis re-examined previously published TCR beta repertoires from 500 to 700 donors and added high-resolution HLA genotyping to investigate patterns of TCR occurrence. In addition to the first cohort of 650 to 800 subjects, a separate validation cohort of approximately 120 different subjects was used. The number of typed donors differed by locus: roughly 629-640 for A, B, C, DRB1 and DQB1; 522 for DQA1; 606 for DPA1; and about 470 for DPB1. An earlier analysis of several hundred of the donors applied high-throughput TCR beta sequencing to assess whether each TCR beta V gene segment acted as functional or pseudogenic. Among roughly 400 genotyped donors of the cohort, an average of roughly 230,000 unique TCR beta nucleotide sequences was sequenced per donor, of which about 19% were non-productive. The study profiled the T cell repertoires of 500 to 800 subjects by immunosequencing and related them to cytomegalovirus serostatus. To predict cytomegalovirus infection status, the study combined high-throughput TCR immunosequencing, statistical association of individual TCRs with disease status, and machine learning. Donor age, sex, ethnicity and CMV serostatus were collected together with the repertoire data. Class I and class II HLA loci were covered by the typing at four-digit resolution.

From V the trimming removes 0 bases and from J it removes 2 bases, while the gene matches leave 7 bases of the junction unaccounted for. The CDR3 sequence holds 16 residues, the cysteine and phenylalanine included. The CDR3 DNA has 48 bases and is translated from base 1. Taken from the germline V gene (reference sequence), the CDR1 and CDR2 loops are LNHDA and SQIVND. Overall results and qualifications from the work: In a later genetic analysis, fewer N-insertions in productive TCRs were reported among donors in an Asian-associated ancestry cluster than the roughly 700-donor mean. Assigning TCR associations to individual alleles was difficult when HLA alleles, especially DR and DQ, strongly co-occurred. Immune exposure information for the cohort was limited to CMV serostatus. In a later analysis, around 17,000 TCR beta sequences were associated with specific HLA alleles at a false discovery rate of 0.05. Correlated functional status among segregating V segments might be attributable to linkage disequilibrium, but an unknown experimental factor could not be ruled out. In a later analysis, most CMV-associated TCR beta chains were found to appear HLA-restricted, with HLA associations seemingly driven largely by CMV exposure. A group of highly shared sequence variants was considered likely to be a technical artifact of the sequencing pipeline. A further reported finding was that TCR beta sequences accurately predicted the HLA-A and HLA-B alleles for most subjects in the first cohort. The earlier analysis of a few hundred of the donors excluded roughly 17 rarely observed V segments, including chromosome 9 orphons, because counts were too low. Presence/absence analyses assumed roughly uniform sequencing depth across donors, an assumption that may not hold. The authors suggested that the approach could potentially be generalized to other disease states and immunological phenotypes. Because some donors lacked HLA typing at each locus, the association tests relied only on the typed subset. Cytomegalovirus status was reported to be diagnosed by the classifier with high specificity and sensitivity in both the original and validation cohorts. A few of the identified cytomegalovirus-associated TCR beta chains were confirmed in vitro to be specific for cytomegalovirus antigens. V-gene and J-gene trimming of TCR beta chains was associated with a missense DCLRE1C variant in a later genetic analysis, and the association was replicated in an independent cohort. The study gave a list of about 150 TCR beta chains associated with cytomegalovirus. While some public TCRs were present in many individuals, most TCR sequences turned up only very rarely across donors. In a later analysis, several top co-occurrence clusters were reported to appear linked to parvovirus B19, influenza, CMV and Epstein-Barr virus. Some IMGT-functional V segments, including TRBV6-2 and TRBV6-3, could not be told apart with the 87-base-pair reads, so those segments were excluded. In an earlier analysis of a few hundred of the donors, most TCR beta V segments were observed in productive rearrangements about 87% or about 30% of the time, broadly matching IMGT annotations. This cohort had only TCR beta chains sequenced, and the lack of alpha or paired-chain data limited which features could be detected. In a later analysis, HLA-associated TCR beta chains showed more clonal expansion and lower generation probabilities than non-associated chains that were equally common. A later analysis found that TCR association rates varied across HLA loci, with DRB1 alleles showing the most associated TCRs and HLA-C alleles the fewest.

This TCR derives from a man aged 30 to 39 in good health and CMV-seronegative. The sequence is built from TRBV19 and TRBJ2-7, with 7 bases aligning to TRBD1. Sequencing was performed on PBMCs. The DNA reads TGTGCCAGTAGTATAGAGAGTTTGACAGGGACCTACGAGCAGTACTTC. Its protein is CASSIESLTGTYEQYF.